Detailed here is one T cell receptor beta chain. What it binds is unknown. The source of the sample is a study of shared clonotypes between healthy human individuals. About the research overall: CD8 memory received one plate per donor, CD8 naive two, CD4 memory three and CD4 naive three.

The naive CD8 fraction comprised CD45RO-negative cells positively selected for CCR7 and excluded terminally differentiated effector memory CD45RA+ cells. Each of the donors was a healthy adult who was HIV-negative and had not had a recent acute infection or vaccination. Only in-frame clones appear in the TCRdb table, and some are missing; sequencing was by immunoSEQ multiplex PCR. The sample has about 610,000 clones; approximately 96% are singletons. The ends were cut back, 8 bases at V and 2 bases at J, with 10 bases in the middle. Germline CDR1 and CDR2: MDHEN and SYDVKM. The CDR3 totals 12 residues. Study-level points and caveats: Sorted-subset samples were not fully sequenced, rarefaction indicated. Sequencing depth was expected to influence donor clonotype sharing.

The chain joins TRBV28 to TRBJ2-7; D remains ambiguous. This TCR was sampled from a woman in her twenties or thirties in good health. The sample taken for sequencing was naive CD8+ T cells sorted from blood. CDR3 nucleotide sequence: TGTGCCAGCGGCCCAATAGCCTACGAGCAGTACTTC. It is translated as CASGPIAYEQYF.